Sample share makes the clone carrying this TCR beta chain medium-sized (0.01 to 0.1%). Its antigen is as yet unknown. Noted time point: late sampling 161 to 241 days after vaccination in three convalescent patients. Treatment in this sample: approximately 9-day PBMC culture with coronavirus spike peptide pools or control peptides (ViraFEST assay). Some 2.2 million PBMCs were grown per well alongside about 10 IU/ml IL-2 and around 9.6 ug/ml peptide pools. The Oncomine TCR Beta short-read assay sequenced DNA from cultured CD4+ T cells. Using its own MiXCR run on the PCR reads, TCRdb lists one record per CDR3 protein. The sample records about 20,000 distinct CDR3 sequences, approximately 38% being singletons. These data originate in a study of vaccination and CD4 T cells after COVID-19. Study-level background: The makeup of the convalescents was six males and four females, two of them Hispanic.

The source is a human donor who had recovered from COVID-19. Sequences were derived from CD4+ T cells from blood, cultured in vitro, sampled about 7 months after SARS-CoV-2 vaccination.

CDR3 DNA: TGTGCCACCAGCAGAGCGAGGAACTATGGCTACACCTTC. Protein product: CATSRARNYGYTF. This chain connects TRBV15 to TRBJ1-2; D is uncertain. The length of the CDR3 is 13 residues. Germline V lookup: CDR1 LNHNV, CDR2 YYDKDF (reference sequence). V dropped 1 base and J dropped 2 bases, with 5 bases sitting between them.